A selection of T cell receptor beta chains follows, all from one sample in a study of circulating and synovial CD4+ cells in juvenile arthritis. Clones were read by immunoSEQ multiplex PCR, and TCRdb kept only the in-frame ones, dropping some. The repertoire holds fewer than 35,000 clones, 90% to 95% seen once, with 0.15% to 0.2% in the top ten. Sequenced material: CD4+ T cells from blood. The source of these receptors is a human donor with juvenile idiopathic arthritis. Each CDR3 is given with its conserved first and last residue. Fields, in order: CDR3 DNA, CDR3 protein, V gene, D gene, J gene, clone size. D genes are given only for firm matches. Clone size appears in some rows only: once, few, many, or a class for an expanded clone.

TGTGCCAGCAGCTTAACGCGGGTAAGCTCCTATAATTCACCCCTCCACTTT CASSLTRVSSYNSPLHF TRBV7-3 - TRBJ1-6 -
TGTGCCAGTAGTATTGCAGGGGACACTGAAGCTTTCTTT CASSIAGDTEAFF TRBV19 - TRBJ1-1 -
TGTGCCAGCAGTTTAAGGACAGCTCGGAACAATGAGCAGTTCTTC CASSLRTARNNEQFF TRBV28 - TRBJ2-1 -
TGTGCCAGCTTGGACAGGGGCCCCGGGGAGCTGTTTTTT CASLDRGPGELFF TRBV2 TRBD1 TRBJ2-2 -
TGTGCCAGTAGTATACAGGGGGCTTTTGAAGCTTTCTTT CASSIQGAFEAFF TRBV19 TRBD1 TRBJ1-1 -
TGTGCCAGCTCACCCCCGGGGGGGAGTGACACTGAAGCTTTCTTT CASSPPGGSDTEAFF TRBV18 - TRBJ1-1 -
TGTGCCAGCAGTGCGGGGACAGGGGGTTCACCCCTCCACTTT CASSAGTGGSPLHF TRBV2 TRBD1 TRBJ1-6 -
TGTGCCAGCCGACAGGGTATGAACACTGAAGCTTTCTTT CASRQGMNTEAFF TRBV19 TRBD1 TRBJ1-1 once
TGTGCCAGCAGCTTGGGGGGGAGGGACCACAATGAGCAGTTCTTC CASSLGGRDHNEQFF TRBV7-9 TRBD2 TRBJ2-1 -
TGTGCCAGCAGCCCACGCGTAACGGCGGGCTACGAGCAGTACTTC CASSPRVTAGYEQYF TRBV14 - TRBJ2-7 once
TGTGCCAGCAGCTTGCAACAGGGGGCGACCCAGTACTTC CASSLQQGATQYF TRBV5-4 TRBD1 TRBJ2-5 -
TGTGCCAGCAGCTATTCGGACACCTATGGCTACACCTTC CASSYSDTYGYTF TRBV27 - TRBJ1-2 -
TGTGCCAGAAGTACTCCCGTTTTGGGCTACACCTTC CARSTPVLGYTF TRBV5-3 - TRBJ1-2 -
TGTGCCAGCAGTGGGAGGAACTCCTACGAGCAGTACTTC CASSGRNSYEQYF TRBV27 - TRBJ2-7 -
TGCGCCAGCAGCCCAACCCAGGGTGTAGGCAAAAACATTCAGTACTTC CASSPTQGVGKNIQYF TRBV4-3 - TRBJ2-4 -
TGTGCCAGTAGTACCCGACAGGAAAGAACCTCCTATAATTCCCCCCTCCACTTT CASSTRQERTSYNSPLHF TRBV19 - TRBJ1-6 -
TGTGCCACCAGCGGTCGCGAATCTAGGCGGGACAGGGACAAGGACACCGGGGAGCTGTTTTTT CATSGRESRRDRDKDTGELFF TRBV15 TRBD1 TRBJ2-2 -
TGTGCCAGCGAGGGATACGGCTACACCTTC CASEGYGYTF TRBV6-4 - TRBJ1-2 -
TGTGCCAGCAGTTTAACTGTGAACACTGAAGCTTTCTTT CASSLTVNTEAFF TRBV6-1 - TRBJ1-1 -
TGTGCCAGCAGCCCCGGGGGGGGGAACGGTGGCTACACCTTC CASSPGGGNGGYTF TRBV28 - TRBJ1-2 -
TGTGCCAGCAGCTCCTCTAGCGGGAGGGCCTTTGTTGAGCAGTTCTTC CASSSSSGRAFVEQFF TRBV7-2 TRBD2 TRBJ2-1 -
TGTGCCAGCAGTTTCGTGGCGGGGAGTGGAGGCTCTGGAAACACCATATATTTT CASSFVAGSGGSGNTIYF TRBV28 - TRBJ1-3 once
TGTGCCAGCAGTTCGCGTAGTAGCGGGGGGAGCAATGAGCAGTTCTTC CASSSRSSGGSNEQFF TRBV5-4 TRBD2 TRBJ2-1 -
TGTGCCAGCAGCGCAGGGACAGGGCTCCCAGATACGCAGTATTTT CASSAGTGLPDTQYF TRBV14 TRBD1 TRBJ2-3 once
TGTGCCATCAGTGAGGGACAGGGCGACACTGAAGCTTTCTTT CAISEGQGDTEAFF TRBV10-3 TRBD1 TRBJ1-1 -
TGTGCCAGCAGCTTGGGGCTAGCGGGTCCAACAGATACGCAGTATTTT CASSLGLAGPTDTQYF TRBV5-4 TRBD2 TRBJ2-3 -
TGTGCCAGCAGCTTAACGGAACAGGATACGCGAACCGGGGAGCTGTTTTTT CASSLTEQDTRTGELFF TRBV7-3 - TRBJ2-2 -
TGTGCCAGCAGCCCACAGGGGAGAACTAATGAAAAACTGTTTTTT CASSPQGRTNEKLFF TRBV11-1 TRBD1 TRBJ1-4 -
TGCGCCAGCAGCCAAGAGCCGGGGGGCAATCAGCCCCAGCATTTT CASSQEPGGNQPQHF TRBV4-3 - TRBJ1-5 once
TGTGCCAGTAGTGTCGACAGGGGGCTTGAAAAACTGTTTTTT CASSVDRGLEKLFF TRBV19 TRBD1 TRBJ1-4 few
TGTGCCAGCAGCTTGGCCCATGGACAGGGCGGCACCGGGGAGCTGTTTTTT CASSLAHGQGGTGELFF TRBV5-4 TRBD1 TRBJ2-2 -
TGTGCCAGCAGCACTAGCGGGGGAAGCTCCTACGAGCAGTACTTC CASSTSGGSSYEQYF TRBV7-3 TRBD2 TRBJ2-7 -
TGTGCCAGCAACGCGGGGGGATTACAAGAGACCCAGTACTTC CASNAGGLQETQYF TRBV28 TRBD2 TRBJ2-5 -
TGTGCCAGCAGGAGGAACACTGAAGCTTTCTTT CASRRNTEAFF TRBV7-9 - TRBJ1-1 -
TGTGCCAGTAGTATGTCTAGCGACTACGAGCAGTACTTC CASSMSSDYEQYF TRBV19 - TRBJ2-7 -
TGTGCTAGCAGCTTAGCCGGGACTAGCGGGAGGGCGAGGGAGCAGTACTTC CASSLAGTSGRAREQYF TRBV7-7 TRBD2 TRBJ2-7 -
TGTGCCAGCAGCTTAGCGGGAGGACCCGGGGAGCTGTTTTTT CASSLAGGPGELFF TRBV7-9 - TRBJ2-2 -